The 24 T cell receptor beta chains below come from one sample, sequenced in a study of blood T cell repertoires in COVID-19. Clones were read by immunoSEQ multiplex PCR, and TCRdb kept only the in-frame ones, dropping some. The sample has about 200,000 clones, approximately 84% seen once. The sequencing input was peripheral blood. These receptors all stem from a man aged 50 to 59 with acute or convalescent COVID-19.

V usage is TRBV18 and J usage is TRBJ1-1; 10 bases match TRBD1. The CDR3 sequence is 14 residues long. V shed 4 bases, J shed 3 bases, and the junction held 2 bases outside the gene matches. From germline, CDR1 is KGHSH and CDR2 LQKENI. CDR3 nucleotide sequence: TGTGCCAGCTCACGACAGGGGGCGGACACTGAAGCTTTCTTT. Protein: CASSRQGADTEAFF.

The chain carries TRBV5-4 and TRBJ2-5, with D perhaps matching TRBD2 (5 bases). Per germline, CDR1 SGHNT and CDR2 YYREEE (reference sequence). V was trimmed by 2 bases and J by 5 bases, leaving 13 bases between them. This CDR3 is built from 14 residues. The CDR3 here is CASSLSGFRETQYF. For the CDR3, the DNA is TGTGCCAGCAGCTTATCGGGGTTTCGGGAGACCCAGTACTTC. The entire variable domain, with the rest obtained from reference TRBV5-4 and TRBJ2-5, is as follows: ETGVTQSPTHLIKTRGQQVTLRCSSQSGHNTVSWYQQALGQGPQFIFQYYREEENGRGNFPPRFSGLQFPNYSSELNVNALELDDSALYLCASSLSGFRETQYFGPGTRLLVL.

The chain is built from TRBV18 and TRBJ2-3; 13 bases fit TRBD2. This CDR3 region has 15 residues. CDR1 is KGHSH, CDR2 LQKENI, per germline. V dropped 5 bases and J dropped 3; count of bases not matched to a gene: 2. In nucleotides, the CDR3 is TGTGCCAGCTCAACGACTAGCGGGGGGACAGATACGCAGTATTTT. This codes for CASSTTSGGTDTQYF.

CDR3 in amino acids: CASSPRGGQDTQYF. Written as DNA, the CDR3 is TGTGCCAGCAGCCCTCGGGGGGGCCAGGATACGCAGTATTTT. V usage is TRBV5-4 and J usage is TRBJ2-3; TRBD2 agrees at 8 bases. This CDR3 region has 14 residues. The ends lost 4 bases at V and 6 bases at J; junction bases unmatched: 7. Germline-derived CDR1 and CDR2 are SGHNT and YYREEE (reference sequence).

This rearrangement joins TRBV13 to TRBJ1-1; no definite D call. This CDR3 is 14 amino acids long. Trimming took off 5 bases at V and 5 bases at J, with 15 bases between the two ends. The germline V gene encodes CDR1 PRHDT and CDR2 FYEKMQ (reference sequence). The CDR3 DNA sequence: TGTGCCAGCAGCCAACGGGGTCCATGGACTGAAGCTTTCTTT. Translating it yields CASSQRGPWTEAFF.

This clone showed up just once. The rearrangement joins TRBV25-1 to TRBJ2-5; D remains ambiguous. Trimming cost V 2 bases and J 8 bases, with 21 bases left between them. The CDR3 sequence is 16 residues long. The germline V gene encodes CDR1 MGHDK and CDR2 SYGVNS. The CDR3 coding sequence is TGTGCCAGCAGTGAAAGGATATCGGTTGGGCAAGTTACCCAGTACTTC. It codes for CASSERISVGQVTQYF.

The chain links TRBV6-5 to TRBJ2-2; the match to TRBD1 covers 8 bases. In germline, CDR1 is MNHEY, CDR2 SVGAGI. This CDR3 is built from 16 residues. The J segment lost 1 base and the V segment lost 4 bases, leaving 5 bases of the junction unmatched. CDR3 protein: CASSWTGRENTGELFF. CDR3 DNA: TGTGCCAGCAGTTGGACAGGGCGGGAGAACACCGGGGAGCTGTTTTTT.

This chain connects TRBV5-4 to TRBJ1-1; 8 nucleotides match TRBD1. Germline lookup yields CDR1 SGHNT and CDR2 YYREEE (reference sequence). CDR3 length equals 15 residues. V shed 4 bases and J 1 base; nucleotides not matched to a gene: 6. This CDR3 is CASSLNGQGNTEAFF. The CDR3 nucleotides read TGTGCCAGCAGCCTTAACGGACAGGGGAACACTGAAGCTTTCTTT.

This chain uses TRBV5-4 with TRBJ1-1; the match to TRBD1 covers 9 bases. CDR3 size: 15 residues. V lost 4 bases, J lost 4 bases, and 8 bases stayed unmatched. In germline, CDR1 is SGHNT, CDR2 YYREEE (reference sequence). CDR3 DNA sequence: TGTGCCAGCAGCCCCCTACAGGGGGCTAGCACTGAAGCTTTCTTT. Amino acids: CASSPLQGASTEAFF.

This rearrangement joins TRBV10-3 to TRBJ2-5; 7 nucleotides agree with TRBD1. Germline V gene sequence: CDR1 ENHRY, CDR2 SYGVKD. V lost 4 bases and J lost 5; bases outside the gene matches: 7. The CDR3 is made up of 14 amino acids. The CDR3 loop is CAISGTGASETQYF. In DNA form, the CDR3 reads TGTGCCATCAGTGGTACAGGGGCGTCGGAGACCCAGTACTTC.

The chain carries TRBV4-1 and TRBJ1-1; TRBD1 is a possible D gene (5 bases). Germline lookup yields CDR1 MGHRA and CDR2 YSYEKL. Trimming took off 0 bases at V and 3 bases at J, with 17 bases between the two ends. This CDR3 contains 17 residues. As DNA, the CDR3 is TGCGCCAGCAGCCAAGATACAGGTCCCCGATTCTACACTGAAGCTTTCTTT. Translated, it gives CASSQDTGPRFYTEAFF.

The chain recombines TRBV18 with TRBJ1-1; D unresolved. The CDR3 runs 15 residues. V lost 2 bases and J 1 base, leaving 11 bases between the germline ends. The germline gives CDR1 KGHSH, CDR2 LQKENI. This CDR3 is CASSPIGRGNTEAFF. The CDR3 DNA follows: TGTGCCAGCTCACCAATAGGACGGGGGAACACTGAAGCTTTCTTT.

The chain is built from TRBV2 and TRBJ2-3; D unclear. Trimming cost V 7 bases and J 5 bases, with 13 bases left between them. In germline, CDR1 is SNHLY, CDR2 FYNNEI. CDR3 length: 13 residues. The CDR3 nucleotides read TGTGCCAGCACTACCCACGAGAAAGATACGCAGTATTTT. Translation: CASTTHEKDTQYF.

V gene TRBV30 combines with J gene TRBJ2-1, with TRBD2 matching 7 bases. The ends lost 2 bases at V and 16 bases at J; junction bases unmatched: 11. The CDR3 consists of 12 residues. Germline V gene sequence: CDR1 GTSNPN, CDR2 SVGIG (reference sequence). The CDR3 sequence: CAWSPGLGASFF. The CDR3, as DNA: TGTGCCTGGAGTCCAGGACTAGGAGCAAGTTTCTTC.

The chain joins TRBV30 to TRBJ1-3; possible D gene TRBD1, 6 bases. The CDR3 covers 13 residues. Germline CDR1 reads GTSNPN; CDR2 reads SVGIG (reference sequence). Deletions cut 8 bases from V and 0 bases from J, with 11 bases between. This CDR3 is CARGEVSGNTIYF. The CDR3 DNA sequence: TGTGCCAGGGGGGAGGTCTCTGGAAACACCATATATTTT.

The CDR3 DNA is TGTGCCAGCACCCTCGGCAGGGACAATCAGCCCCAGCATTTT. This gives the protein CASTLGRDNQPQHF. The chain has TRBV6-5 and TRBJ1-5; TRBD1 is a possible D gene (5 bases). The CDR3 spans 14 residues. Trimming took 7 bases from V and 3 from J, leaving 13 bases between them. The germline V gene encodes CDR1 MNHEY and CDR2 SVGAGI.

This clone was counted between two and nine times. The chain combines TRBV27 with TRBJ2-3; D might be TRBD2 (5 bases). This CDR3 is built from 14 residues. Germline CDR1 MNHEY, CDR2 SMNVEV (reference sequence). V lost 4 bases and J 6 bases, leaving 14 bases between the germline ends. CDR3 in amino acids: CASSSVDFADTQYF. The CDR3 DNA sequence: TGTGCCAGCAGTTCGGTGGACTTCGCGGATACGCAGTATTTT.

The genes are TRBV12-3 or TRBV12-4 and TRBJ2-3, with no clear D. This CDR3 contains 13 residues. V was clipped by 6 bases and J by 2 bases, with 9 bases between them. The CDR3 DNA sequence: TGTGCCAGCAGCACAATATTCACAGATACGCAGTATTTT. This sequence encodes CASSTIFTDTQYF.

The J gene is TRBJ2-7, the V gene TRBV7-9, with D perhaps TRBD1 (5 bases). Germline CDR1 reads SEHNR; CDR2 reads FQNEAQ (reference sequence). V was clipped by 5 bases and J by 2 bases, with 10 bases between them. The CDR3 consists of 13 residues. CDR3 protein: CASSPPTAYEQYF. The CDR3 DNA follows: TGTGCCAGCAGCCCCCCGACAGCCTACGAGCAGTACTTC.

The table lists this clone with a count of one. The V call is TRBV2, the J call TRBJ1-2; the match to TRBD1 covers 10 bases. This CDR3 region has 14 residues. From germline, CDR1 is SNHLY and CDR2 FYNNEI. J was trimmed by 7 bases and V by 2 bases; bases with no gene match: 4. The CDR3 nucleotides are TGTGCCAGCAGTGAAAGACAGGGGGCGGGTGGCTACACCTTC. It is translated as CASSERQGAGGYTF.

The chain recombines TRBV18 with TRBJ1-4, with 11 bases aligning to TRBD1. The CDR3 consists of 15 residues. Germline CDR1 KGHSH, CDR2 LQKENI. The trim removed 3 bases at V and 7 bases at J, leaving 4 bases unmatched. Here the CDR3 DNA reads TGTGCCAGCTCACCGGGGACAGGGGGGCGTGAAAAACTGTTTTTT. This sequence encodes CASSPGTGGREKLFF. Using reference TRBV18 and TRBJ1-4 for the parts outside the CDR3, the full variable domain is NAGVMQNPRHLVRRRGQEARLRCSPMKGHSHVYWYRQLPEEGLKFMVYLQKENIIDESGMPKERFSAEFPKEGPSILRIQQVVRGDSAAYFCASSPGTGGREKLFFGSGTQLSVL.

In this sample, this clone turned up once. The chain couples TRBV6-5 to TRBJ2-1; D gene uncertain. With 8 bases removed from V and 0 bases from J, the gap between germline ends came to 11 bases. The CDR3 has 14 residues. CDR1 and CDR2 (germline): MNHEY, SVGAGI. CDR3 DNA sequence: TGTGCCAGCTGGAGAGGTGGCTCCTACAATGAGCAGTTCTTC. Translated, it gives CASWRGGSYNEQFF.

The CDR3 loop reads CASRRTLNYGYTF. As DNA, the CDR3 is TGTGCCAGCAGAAGGACACTCAACTATGGCTACACCTTC. The chain uses TRBV5-8 and TRBJ1-2; possibly TRBD1 for D (5 bases). Per germline, CDR1 SGHTS and CDR2 YDEGEE. CDR3 length: 13 amino acids. The ends were cut back, 5 bases at V and 2 bases at J, with 10 bases in the middle.

The gene calls are TRBV7-9 and TRBJ2-5, with D perhaps matching TRBD1 (5 bases). Per the germline V gene, CDR1 is SEHNR and CDR2 is FQNEAQ (reference sequence). V was cut by 5 bases and J by 7 bases, with 17 bases left in between. The CDR3 runs to 14 residues. This CDR3 is CASSPYGQGTTQYF. In DNA form, the CDR3 reads TGTGCCAGCAGCCCTTATGGGCAGGGTACGACCCAGTACTTC.